This T cell receptor beta chain is from a study of cytomegalovirus exposure and HLA in healthy donors (dated by TCRdb to about 2017). About the full investigation: According to a later analysis, the roughly 120 validation repertoires were produced on the same platform as the approximately 620 repertoires of the first cohort. Besides the first cohort of about 730 subjects, a separate validation cohort made up of 120 different subjects was used. High-throughput TCR immunosequencing, statistical association of individual TCRs with disease status, and machine learning were combined to predict cytomegalovirus infection status. The study was designed to test whether signatures of past pathogen exposure could be identified by cataloging public T cell receptors.

V drops 5 bases and J drops 10 bases, leaving 11 bases in between. The cysteine opens and the phenylalanine closes a CDR3 of 11 amino acids. The DNA shown is the 33-base CDR3, in frame from base 1. Via the germline V gene, CDR1 is SNHLY and CDR2 FYNNEI. Summary of the overall study and its limitations: A total of 150 to 200 TCR beta chains were listed by the study as associated with cytomegalovirus. All 120 or so repertoires were used to score co-occurrence in the validation cohort in a later analysis, because that analysis had no HLA typing for the cohort. The authors suggested that the approach could potentially be extended to other disease states and immunological phenotypes. In vitro tests confirmed that a few of the cytomegalovirus-associated TCR beta chains recognize cytomegalovirus antigens. Most TCR sequences were seen in very few donors, while some public TCRs were found in many individuals. In a later analysis, TCRs clustered in the first cohort were found to also tend to co-occur in the approximately 120 validation repertoires, with 85% to 95% of cluster scores above 0. In both the original and validation cohorts, the classifier was reported to diagnose cytomegalovirus status with high specificity and sensitivity.

The library came from the immunoSEQ multiplex PCR assay. The study's own analysis went as follows. To diagnose cytomegalovirus status from the catalog of TCR beta chain sequences, a statistical classification framework was built. TCRdb stores this immuneACCESS table with in-frame sequences only. Part of the clones is absent; in the studies checked, under half of the shortfall reflects unresolved V genes, and no reason is known for the rest. V, J and clone size are those of that table, while D and trimming were read from the DNA. The sample table contains tens of thousands of clones; only one count was recorded for almost 97% of them. The top ten clonotypes cover 1.6% of the sample. In the case of this clone: The specificity of this receptor is unknown. The record has no base qualities; no much larger clone is one base away.

Donors formed part of the validation cohort, which comprised 120 subjects and was distinct from the first cohort of roughly 600 subjects. The sequenced sample consisted of PBMCs. The source is a man younger than 35 in good health and CMV-seropositive. Recombination joined TRBV2 with TRBJ1-1; the D segment cannot be called with confidence. CDR3 reads: CASSQDTLAFF. The nucleotide sequence is given as TGTGCCAGCAGTCAGGATACTCTAGCTTTCTTT.